The next 14 T cell receptor beta chains were all read from a single sample in a study of blood T cell repertoires in COVID-19 (TCRdb year 2020). The library was made by the immunoSEQ multiplex PCR assay. Here the immuneACCESS table is served through TCRdb, limited to in-frame sequences with V and J called. Missing clones are a known gap in these copies; in checked studies unresolved V genes cover under half, and the rest lacks a known reason. This sample holds about 88,000 clones; approximately 81% were observed only once. The ten largest clones capture about 14% of the sample. Input material: peripheral blood. The receptor source for this set is a woman aged 70-85 years with acute or convalescent COVID-19.

The V call is TRBV28, the J call TRBJ1-1, with TRBD1 matching 7 bases. V dropped 3 bases and J dropped 1; count of bases not matched to a gene: 8. CDR3 length: 16 residues. Germline CDR1 is MDHEN and CDR2 is SYDVKM. Here the CDR3 DNA reads TGTGCCAGCAGTTTGCGAGGGGGCGGTAGGAACACTGAAGCTTTCTTT. Its protein is CASSLRGGGRNTEAFF.

The chain uses TRBV11-2 and TRBJ1-2; 8 bases match TRBD1. CDR1 is SGHAT, CDR2 FQNNGV, per germline. This CDR3 contains 17 residues. V shed 1 base, J shed 4 bases, and the junction held 11 bases outside the gene matches. In DNA form, the CDR3 reads TGTGCCAGCAGCTTAGTCTCCTTGACAGGGGCCATCTATGGCTACACCTTC. This sequence encodes CASSLVSLTGAIYGYTF.

This rearrangement joins TRBV2 to TRBJ2-5; TRBD2 matches at 10 bases. J lost 1 base, V lost 4 bases, and 6 bases had no gene match. The CDR3 runs to 16 residues. Germline CDR1 is SNHLY and CDR2 is FYNNEI. CDR3 amino acids: CASSGWTSGVQETQYF. CDR3 DNA sequence: TGTGCCAGCAGTGGTTGGACTAGCGGAGTCCAAGAGACCCAGTACTTC. The full variable domain, with the rest looked up from reference TRBV2 and TRBJ2-5, is EPEVTQTPSHQVTQMGQEVILRCVPISNHLYFYWYRQILGQKVEFLVSFYNNEISEKSEIFDDQFSVERPDGSNFTLKIRSTKLEDSAMYFCASSGWTSGVQETQYFGPGTRLLVL.

J is TRBJ1-3 and V is TRBV10-3; D is unclear. CDR3 length: 17 residues. Germline-derived CDR1 and CDR2 are ENHRY and SYGVKD. Between the trimmed V and J ends, which lost 3 bases and 0 bases, there was a span of 15 bases. The CDR3 DNA sequence: TGTGCCATCAGTGACCCAGCCGGAGGAATCTCTGGAAACACCATATATTTT. Translating it yields CAISDPAGGISGNTIYF.

This clone was recorded only once. This sequence joins TRBV27 and TRBJ2-3; maybe TRBD2 (5 bases). Per germline, CDR1 MNHEY and CDR2 SMNVEV (reference sequence). Trimming cost V 8 bases and J 2 bases, with 20 bases left between them. There are 16 residues in the CDR3. As DNA, the CDR3 is TGTGCCAGCTGTCACTCCGGGATCCCGCCCACAGATACGCAGTATTTT. This sequence encodes CASCHSGIPPTDTQYF.

As to this clone: Within the sample, other DNA sequences also encode this same CDR3. V and J are TRBV18 and TRBJ1-2; 7 bases fit TRBD1. J was trimmed by 5 bases and V by 3 bases; bases with no gene match: 6. Germline V gene sequence: CDR1 KGHSH, CDR2 LQKENI. This CDR3 is 14 amino acids long. CDR3 nucleotide sequence: TGTGCCAGCTCACCTAGGGACAGCCCTTATGGCTACACCTTC. This sequence encodes CASSPRDSPYGYTF.

The V call is TRBV27, the J call TRBJ2-3; 7 bases are a match to TRBD2. The V segment lost 7 bases and the J segment 1 base; nucleotides outside the gene matches: 8. Germline V CDR1 and CDR2: MNHEY, SMNVEV (reference sequence). This CDR3 is 15 amino acids long. Here the CDR3 DNA reads TGTGCCAGCATCTCGGGACTACCTGGCACAGATACGCAGTATTTT. This codes for CASISGLPGTDTQYF.

This chain joins TRBV10-3 and TRBJ2-1; the D gene is possibly TRBD1 (6 bases). The CDR3 is made up of 11 amino acids. Germline V gene lookup returns CDR1 ENHRY and CDR2 SYGVKD. V was shortened by 3 bases and J by 10 bases, with 7 bases between the two germline ends. For the CDR3, the DNA is TGTGCCATCAGTGATCAGGGGGAGCAGTTCTTC. Translated: CAISDQGEQFF.

The chain links TRBV24-1 to TRBJ2-5; 10 nucleotides align to TRBD1. V lost 4 bases to trimming and J lost 5 bases; unmatched junction nucleotides: 6. The CDR3 is made up of 15 amino acids. CDR1 is KGHDR, CDR2 SFDVKD, per germline. CDR3 sequence reads: CATSEWDRGKETQYF. The CDR3 nucleotides read TGTGCCACCAGTGAGTGGGACAGGGGAAAGGAGACCCAGTACTTC.

The V call is TRBV24-1, the J call TRBJ2-1; TRBD2 matches at 9 bases. The germline V gene encodes CDR1 KGHDR and CDR2 SFDVKD. The CDR3 has 16 residues. J gave up 8 bases and V 7 bases, and 14 bases lay outside the gene matches. The CDR3 here is CATRELLAGVNDEQFF. The DNA for the CDR3 is TGTGCCACCAGAGAACTATTAGCGGGAGTTAACGATGAGCAGTTCTTC.

This clone was seen only a few times. This chain links TRBV5-6 with TRBJ1-5; D is perhaps TRBD1 (5 bases). Trimming left V 2 bases short and J 5 bases short, with 14 bases between. From germline, CDR1 is SGHDT and CDR2 YYEEEE. The CDR3 runs 15 residues. The CDR3 region has the DNA TGTGCCAGCAGCTTCGGGCAGGGAGGACATCAGCCCCAGCATTTT. This codes for CASSFGQGGHQPQHF.

The chain joins TRBV5-5 to TRBJ2-3; 9 bases match TRBD2. Germline assignment: CDR1 SGHKS and CDR2 YYEKEE (reference sequence). Trimming removed 0 bases from V and 5 bases from J; junction bases left unmatched: 7. The CDR3 totals 16 residues. CDR3: CASSLVSSGNGDTQYF. CDR3 sequence (DNA): TGTGCCAGCAGCTTGGTTTCTAGCGGGAATGGAGATACGCAGTATTTT.

This clone came up once. The chain is built from TRBV3-1 (or the pseudogene TRBV3-2) and TRBJ1-2, with TRBD1 as a possible D gene (5 bases). Trimming cost V 0 bases and J 7 bases, with 15 bases left between them. The length of the CDR3 is 15 residues. The germline CDR1 and CDR2 sequences are LGHDT and YNNKEL (reference sequence). CDR3 sequence (DNA): TGTGCCAGCAGCCAAGATCGCGGGGGTTCGGGTGGCTACACCTTC. Residues: CASSQDRGGSGGYTF.

This rearrangement joins TRBV24-1 to TRBJ2-1; 8 bases match TRBD2. Germline CDR1 and CDR2: KGHDR and SFDVKD. V lost 5 bases to trimming and J lost 5 bases; unmatched junction nucleotides: 7. The CDR3 is made up of 15 amino acids. The DNA of the CDR3 is TGTGCCACCAGTGGTTCTTCGGGGGGGCACAATGAGCAGTTCTTC. As protein: CATSGSSGGHNEQFF.